Listed below are T cell receptor beta chains from one sample, sequenced in a study of blood T cells in healthy people across ages. TCRdb reanalysed the 5' RACE reads using MiXCR and keeps one entry per CDR3 protein. The sample has fewer than 800,000 distinct CDR3 sequences, over 45% seen once; the top ten hold roughly 30%. Sequencing was performed on blood. These receptors were taken from a woman aged 55 to 70 in good health. Each CDR3 is given with its conserved first and last residue.

J gene	V gene	CDR3 protein
TRBJ2-1	TRBV27	CASTNRVSGWYEQFF
TRBJ2-7	TRBV9	CASSPDGGGTYEQYF
TRBJ2-1	TRBV20-1	CSARGLGYNEQFF
TRBJ2-1	TRBV2	CVSRGTSANEQFF
TRBJ1-1	TRBV18	CASPPPAGPRLEAFF
-	TRBV5-4	CASGTRLAGALEQYF
TRBJ2-3	TRBV27	CASSLWVRTDTQYF
TRBJ2-7	TRBV6-2/TRBV6-3	CASSFRREREQYF
TRBJ2-3	TRBV7-2	CASSQWGGPTKDTQYF
TRBJ2-1	TRBV7-2	CASSLEAGPSNEQFF
TRBJ2-1	TRBV7-8	CASSLARSLNNERFF
TRBJ2-4	TRBV5-6	CASSYDRVLAKNIQYF
TRBJ2-3	TRBV7-2	CASSLVAGFGTDTQYF
TRBJ1-1	TRBV29-1	CSVAGLPDTEAFF
TRBJ2-1	TRBV11-1	CASSTSARGWDEQFF
TRBJ1-5	TRBV27	CASSFTGCNQPQHF
TRBJ2-5	TRBV7-9	CASSRGDSRDQQETQYF
TRBJ1-1	TRBV14	CASSQVKGAEAFF
TRBJ1-5	TRBV20-1	CSARGLRNQPQHF
TRBJ2-1	TRBV4-3	CASSQEQEYNEQFF
TRBJ1-2	TRBV4-2	CASSQDPTRPNYGYTF
TRBJ2-7	TRBV7-2	CASSLGQGREQYF
TRBJ2-5	TRBV20-1	CSAQRGGGGRSWETQYF
TRBJ2-3	TRBV7-2	CASSFPGTSGCTQYF
TRBJ2-1	TRBV20-1	CSSTGLAGGGPYNEQFF
TRBJ2-1	TRBV20-1	CSASRASGDSYNEQFF
TRBJ2-4	TRBV25-1	CASSGSGQAPFQYF
TRBJ1-1	TRBV20-1	CSAHPNTEAFF
TRBJ2-5	TRBV28	CASSFPGYQETQYF
TRBJ1-2	TRBV6-2/TRBV6-3	CASTRFGLGNYGYTF
TRBJ2-5	TRBV7-8	CASSTGLAEVRETQYF
TRBJ1-2	TRBV6-5	CASSYTVGSYTF
TRBJ2-7	TRBV20-1	CSARITTATYEQYF
TRBJ1-2	TRBV28	CASSPSRQATNYGYTF
TRBJ2-1	TRBV29-1	CSVRDGTSDNEQFF
TRBJ2-4	TRBV20-1	CSASRTIAKNIQYF
TRBJ2-3	TRBV5-6	CASSSQGVLDTQYF
TRBJ2-7	TRBV24-1	CATSGRRRNEQYF
TRBJ2-2	TRBV4-3	CASSQRAGGITGELFF
TRBJ2-3	TRBV7-9	CASSLTGDGGTQYF
TRBJ1-2	TRBV6-2/TRBV6-3	CASSPYRGTNYGYTF
TRBJ2-1	TRBV5-1	CASSLDGRANEQFF
TRBJ2-3	TRBV4-2	CASSQDFGTPESTDTQYF
-	TRBV5-1	CASSSRGTGGYNEQYF
TRBJ2-5	TRBV27	CASIQGQETQYF
TRBJ2-1	TRBV5-5	CASNYAGTTYNGQFF
TRBJ1-2	TRBV27	CASSGSGQLYGYTF
TRBJ2-5	TRBV6-1	CASSEAGGRLETQYF
TRBJ2-7	TRBV20-1	CSARDLDRNLNLSYEQYF